The 11 T cell receptor beta chains in this list originate from one sample, sequenced in a study of blood T cell repertoires in COVID-19. Generated by immunoSEQ multiplex PCR, the TCRdb table keeps only in-frame clones and is missing some. The sample yields a few hundred thousand clones, around 80% seen once. The sequenced sample was peripheral blood. Receptor source: an elderly woman with acute or convalescent COVID-19.

The J gene is TRBJ2-1, the V gene TRBV4-2; 9 nucleotides align to TRBD2. CDR1 LGHNA and CDR2 YNFKEQ come from the germline V gene. The V and J ends lost 1 base and 6 bases, in that order; junction bases with no gene match: 13. This CDR3 comprises 18 residues. The CDR3 DNA sequence: TGTGCCAGCAGCCAAGGAGTTAATGGACTAGCGATCCCCAATGAGCAGTTCTTC. This codes for CASSQGVNGLAIPNEQFF.

The V gene is TRBV18, the J gene TRBJ2-1, with 8 bases that match TRBD2. Looked up from germline, CDR1 is KGHSH and CDR2 is LQKENI. V lost 3 bases, J lost 7 bases, and 5 bases stayed unmatched. This CDR3 region has 14 residues. CDR3 coding DNA: TGTGCCAGCTCACCCGAGACGGGAGGGAATGAGCAGTTCTTC. This translates into CASSPETGGNEQFF.

This sequence joins TRBV7-2 and TRBJ2-1; TRBD2 aligns across 14 bases. CDR3 length: 16 amino acids. Germline V CDR1 and CDR2: SGHTA, FQGNSA. After removal of 1 base from V and 7 bases from J, the junction contained 3 bases not matched to a gene. The CDR3 protein is CASSLEGLAGENEQFF. For the CDR3, the DNA is TGTGCCAGCAGCTTAGAGGGACTAGCGGGGGAAAATGAGCAGTTCTTC.

V and J are TRBV2 and TRBJ2-3, with 7 bases identical to TRBD2. The CDR3 is 17 amino acids. The V gene's germline CDR1 is SNHLY and CDR2 FYNNEI. With V trimmed by 1 base and J by 0 bases, 7 bases remained unmatched. CDR3 DNA: TGTGCCAGCAGTGAAGGGGCGGGGGTTTTTAGCACAGATACGCAGTATTTT. It yields the protein CASSEGAGVFSTDTQYF.

The chain links TRBV4-1 to TRBJ1-2; TRBD1 might be the D (6 bases). Between the trimmed V and J ends, which lost 0 bases and 4 bases, there was a span of 18 bases. Germline-derived CDR1 and CDR2 are MGHRA and YSYEKL. CDR3 size: 17 residues. As DNA, the CDR3 is TGCGCCAGCAGCCAAGATGCAGTCCTTGGGGGCTCCTATGGCTACACCTTC. Amino acids: CASSQDAVLGGSYGYTF.

CDR3 protein: CATSVAGAGKETQYF. The CDR3 DNA reads TGTGCCACCAGCGTAGCGGGGGCCGGTAAAGAGACCCAGTACTTC. This rearrangement joins TRBV15 to TRBJ2-5; 9 bases are a match to TRBD2. V shed 5 bases and J 3 bases; nucleotides not matched to a gene: 7. CDR1 and CDR2 from the germline V gene are LNHNV and YYDKDF (reference sequence). CDR3 length equals 15 residues.

This chain connects TRBV2 to TRBJ2-1; D may be TRBD2 (5 bases). V dropped 10 bases and J dropped 3 bases, with 7 bases sitting between them. The CDR3 sequence is 11 residues long. Germline CDR1 reads SNHLY; CDR2 reads FYNNEI. This CDR3 reads CATGVYNEQFF. In nucleotides, the CDR3 is TGTGCCACCGGGGTCTACAATGAGCAGTTCTTC. Complete variable domain (other parts from reference TRBV2 and TRBJ2-1): EPEVTQTPSHQVTQMGQEVILRCVPISNHLYFYWYRQILGQKVEFLVSFYNNEISEKSEIFDDQFSVERPDGSNFTLKIRSTKLEDSAMYFCATGVYNEQFFGPGTRLTVL.

CDR3 sequence (DNA): TGTGCCAGCAGTGGTGAGGGTACAGGGAATTCACCCCTCCACTTT. It specifies CASSGEGTGNSPLHF. The V and J genes are TRBV2 and TRBJ1-6; D might be TRBD1 (6 bases). Germline V gene sequence: CDR1 SNHLY, CDR2 FYNNEI. The V end lost 4 bases, the J end lost 7 bases, and 14 bases lay between the germline ends. CDR3 size: 15 residues.

Only a few counts were recorded for this clone. The V call is TRBV18, the J call TRBJ2-5, with 8 bases that match TRBD1. The CDR3 length is 16 residues. Germline values: CDR1 KGHSH, CDR2 LQKENI. V lost 5 bases to trimming and J lost 5 bases; unmatched junction nucleotides: 13. The CDR3 DNA reads TGTGCCAGCTCAAGGACAGGGACAGCCCTCCGGGAGACCCAGTACTTC. Translation: CASSRTGTALRETQYF.

V gene TRBV6-5 combines with J gene TRBJ1-1; D may be TRBD1 (5 bases). The V gene's germline CDR1 is MNHEY and CDR2 SVGAGI. The ends were cut back, 10 bases at V and 1 base at J, with 16 bases in the middle. The length of the CDR3 is 14 residues. The CDR3 DNA follows: TGTGCCACCGCTATGATGGGGGGGAACACTGAAGCTTTCTTT. Protein: CATAMMGGNTEAFF.

This chain uses TRBV5-1 with TRBJ2-5; 14 bases match TRBD2. This CDR3 comprises 17 residues. V lost 4 bases to trimming and J lost 4 bases; unmatched junction nucleotides: 9. Per the germline V gene, CDR1 is SGHRS and CDR2 is YFSETQ. CDR3 DNA sequence: TGCGCCAGCAGCATAACCGGGACTAGCGGGAGCGGAGAGACCCAGTACTTC. It specifies CASSITGTSGSGETQYF.